A single sample gave rise to the 2 T cell receptor beta chains below, sequenced in a study of cytomegalovirus exposure and HLA in healthy donors. Use of 60 Vbeta and 13 Jbeta primers characterized the PCR. Only in-frame clones appear in the TCRdb table, and some are missing; sequencing was by immunoSEQ multiplex PCR. This table has 100,000 to 150,000 clones, 60% to 80% appearing once. Sequencing used PBMCs. These receptors all stem from a male donor in good health and CMV-seronegative.

This sequence joins TRBV5-1 and TRBJ2-2; possible D gene TRBD1, 6 bases. Germline-derived CDR1 and CDR2 are SGHRS and YFSETQ. CDR3 length: 15 residues. V lost 5 bases, J lost 4 bases, and 15 bases lay in between. The CDR3 coding sequence is TGCGCCAGCAGTTCGGTAGGGGGTCTCACCGGGGAGCTGTTTTTT. Protein sequence: CASSSVGGLTGELFF.

The rearrangement links TRBV7-2 to TRBJ2-2; 8 bases match TRBD2. The CDR3 runs to 14 residues. Per the germline V gene, CDR1 is SGHTA and CDR2 is FQGNSA. Trimming cost V 6 bases and J 5 bases; bases outside gene matches: 5. CDR3 in DNA: TGTGCCAGCAGAATTTTAGCGGGGACCGGGGAGCTGTTTTTT. Its translation: CASRILAGTGELFF.